The 8 T cell receptor beta chains listed next were all sequenced from one sample in a study of shared clonotypes between healthy human individuals (TCRdb year 2020). The library relied on the immunoSEQ multiplex PCR assay. TCRdb provides this immuneACCESS table in a form limited to in-frame rearrangements. Some clones are lacking; in checked studies, under half of them reflect an unresolved V gene, and why the rest are absent is not known. This sample lists more than 1,200,000 clones; less than 99% were detected once. The top ten hold around 0.38% of the sample. The sequenced material came from naive CD4+ T cells sorted from blood. The cell subset or site label of this sample denotes: CD45RA+ positively selected. All receptors derive from a man younger than 40 in good health.

The gene calls are TRBV7-9 and TRBJ1-5; 7 bases map to TRBD1. The CDR3 has 15 residues. The V and J ends lost 0 bases and 10 bases, in that order; junction bases with no gene match: 9. The germline gives CDR1 SEHNR, CDR2 FQNEAQ (reference sequence). The CDR3 is CASSLADRPRGPQHF. CDR3 sequence (DNA): TGTGCCAGCAGCTTAGCGGACAGGCCCCGAGGACCCCAGCATTTT.

The V call is TRBV25-1, the J call TRBJ2-1; D is unclear. CDR3 size: 15 residues. The V and J ends lost 3 bases and 5 bases respectively, with 14 bases between them. Germline V CDR1 and CDR2: MGHDK, SYGVNS. CDR3 sequence reads: CASSEYPLGNNEQFF. Written as DNA, the CDR3 is TGTGCCAGCAGTGAGTATCCCTTAGGCAACAATGAGCAGTTCTTC.

The chain recombines TRBV7-2 with TRBJ2-5; 8 bases fit TRBD2. There are 16 residues in the CDR3. Per the germline V gene, CDR1 is SGHTA and CDR2 is FQGNSA. J was trimmed by 2 bases and V by 4 bases; bases with no gene match: 9. The CDR3 DNA sequence: TGTGCCAGCAGCTACCGGCCCCGGGGGGGGCAAGAGACCCAGTACTTC. It specifies CASSYRPRGGQETQYF.

Notes on this clone: Distinct nucleotide sequences in the sample also encode this CDR3. J is TRBJ1-2 and V is TRBV6-5; D is unclear. V was pared by 2 bases and J by 8 bases, with 6 bases between. The CDR3 has 11 amino acids. Germline V gene data show CDR1 as MNHEY and CDR2 as SVGAGI. The CDR3 is CASSYPGGYTF. In DNA, the CDR3 is TGTGCCAGCAGTTACCCTGGGGGCTACACCTTC.

About this clone itself: This CDR3 is also generated by other DNA sequences in the sample. The gene calls are TRBV19 and TRBJ2-3; a weak D match, TRBD2 (5 bases). Per the germline V gene, CDR1 is LNHDA and CDR2 is SQIVND (reference sequence). There are 11 residues in the CDR3. V shed 5 bases and J shed 6 bases, with 6 bases lying between them. The CDR3 DNA is TGTGCCAGTAGTTCGGGGGATACGCAGTATTTT. It encodes CASSSGDTQYF.

This clone is a singleton in its sample. The chain employs TRBV5-4 and TRBJ1-2, with D hard to call. V lost 3 bases and J lost 6, with 18 bases in between. This CDR3 has 15 residues. Germline loops: CDR1 SGHNT, CDR2 YYREEE (reference sequence). The CDR3 sequence is CASSYQGRAGDGYTF. Here the CDR3 DNA reads TGTGCCAGCAGCTATCAAGGGCGCGCCGGGGATGGCTACACCTTC.

The chain carries TRBV27 and TRBJ2-2; D remains unclear. The CDR3 has 12 amino acids. The germline gives CDR1 MNHEY, CDR2 SMNVEV (reference sequence). V gave up 3 bases and J gave up 4 bases, with 3 bases separating them. The CDR3 region is CASSFVTGELFF. DNA for the CDR3: TGTGCCAGCAGTTTCGTCACCGGGGAGCTGTTTTTT.

This clone was seen a single time. The chain recombines TRBV5-1 with TRBJ1-4, with no clear D. This CDR3 contains 16 residues. CDR1 is SGHRS, CDR2 YFSETQ, per germline. The germline V and J ends were trimmed by 2 bases and 0 bases, with 11 bases remaining between them. CDR3 protein: CASSFEGVATNEKLFF. The CDR3 DNA follows: TGCGCCAGCAGCTTTGAGGGCGTAGCAACTAATGAAAAACTGTTTTTT.